This TCR beta chain was captured by sequencing in a study of TIL therapy for anti-PD-1-resistant metastatic lung cancer. Study-wide context: Tumors had a median PD-L1 proportion score of 4.5% to 7%.

Study-level results: Compared with baseline intratumoral T cells, expanded TIL cultures were more clonal and less diverse (around 5.9% vs 31%). Treatment-naive, never-smoker and oncogene-addicted patients were overrepresented in this highly selected cohort.

Sequencing used immunoSEQ v3. Each library reached 1.5 million to 2.5 million read pairs, or about 5-6.5 million at deep level. Repertoires were generated with immunoSEQ multiplex PCR, while TCRdb's copy carries only in-frame clones and drops some. This table holds 95,000 or so clones, less than 70% found once. As for time point: pre-treatment sample, taken before nivolumab and TIL therapy. Most excised metastases sampled were pleural nodules or supraclavicular lymph nodes. Regarding this clone: The antigen is unknown.

The source of this sequence is a person aged 25 to 80 with non-small cell lung cancer. The source material was tumor tissue, sampled at baseline.

The CDR3 DNA sequence: TGTGCCAGCACCATGGACAGGGGCCCCAGGGATACGCAGTATTTT. Amino acid sequence: CASTMDRGPRDTQYF. The chain uses TRBV28 and TRBJ2-3, with 9 bases lining up with TRBD1. The CDR3 runs to 15 residues. Trimming at V came to 7 bases and at J to 6 bases, leaving 11 bases not matched to a gene. The germline CDR1 and CDR2 sequences are MDHEN and SYDVKM.